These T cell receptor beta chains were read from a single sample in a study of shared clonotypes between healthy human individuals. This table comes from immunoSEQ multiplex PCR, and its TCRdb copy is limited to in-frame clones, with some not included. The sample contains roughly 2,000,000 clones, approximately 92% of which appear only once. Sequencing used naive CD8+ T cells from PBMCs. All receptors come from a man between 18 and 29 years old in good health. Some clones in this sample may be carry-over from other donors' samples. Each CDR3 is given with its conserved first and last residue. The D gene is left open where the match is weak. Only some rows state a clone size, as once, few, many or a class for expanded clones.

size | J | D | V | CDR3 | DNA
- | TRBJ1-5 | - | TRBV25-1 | CASSAEGQPQHF | TGTGCCAGCAGTGCGGAGGGTCAGCCCCAGCATTTT
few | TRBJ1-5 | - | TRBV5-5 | CASRPKDSRNQPQHF | TGTGCCAGCAGGCCGAAGGACAGCCGAAATCAGCCCCAGCATTTT
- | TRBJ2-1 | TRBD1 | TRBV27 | CASSLKGGGEQFF | TGTGCCAGCAGTTTAAAAGGGGGCGGTGAGCAGTTCTTC
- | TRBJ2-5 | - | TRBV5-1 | CASSVEGGYQETQYF | TGCGCCAGCAGCGTTGAGGGGGGCTACCAAGAGACCCAGTACTTC
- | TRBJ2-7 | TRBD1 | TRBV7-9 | CASTGTGTYEQYF | TGTGCCAGCACTGGGACAGGGACCTACGAGCAGTACTTC
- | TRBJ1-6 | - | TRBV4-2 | CASSQDGALANSPLHF | TGTGCCAGCAGCCAAGATGGGGCCCTTGCGAATTCACCCCTCCACTTT
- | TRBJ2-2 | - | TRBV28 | CASSLHLRNTGELFF | TGTGCCAGCAGTTTACACCTGAGGAACACCGGGGAGCTGTTTTTT
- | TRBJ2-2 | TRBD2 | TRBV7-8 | CASSSSGLPNTGELFF | TGTGCCAGCAGCTCCTCGGGACTACCGAACACCGGGGAGCTGTTTTTT
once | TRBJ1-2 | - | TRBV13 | CASSTGPTLLGGYTF | TGTGCCAGCAGCACCGGGCCGACCTTATTGGGGGGCTACACCTTC
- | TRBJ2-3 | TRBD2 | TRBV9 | CASSVAGSGGTDTQYF | TGTGCCAGCAGCGTAGCAGGGAGCGGGGGCACAGATACGCAGTATTTT
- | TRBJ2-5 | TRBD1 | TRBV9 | CASSVAPGQGPAETQYF | TGTGCCAGCAGCGTAGCCCCGGGACAGGGTCCGGCAGAGACCCAGTACTTC
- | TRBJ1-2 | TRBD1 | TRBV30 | CAWSVVDRDVYGYTF | TGTGCCTGGAGTGTAGTGGACAGGGATGTCTATGGCTACACCTTC
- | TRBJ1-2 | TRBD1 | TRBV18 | CASSPGQGFHGYTF | TGTGCCAGCTCACCGGGACAGGGCTTTCATGGCTACACCTTC
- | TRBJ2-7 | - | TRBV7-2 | CASSLEEGFSYEQYF | TGTGCCAGCAGCTTAGAGGAGGGTTTTTCCTACGAGCAGTACTTC
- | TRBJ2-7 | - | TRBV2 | CASRTPREAPSYEQYF | TGTGCCAGCAGAACCCCGAGGGAGGCCCCCTCCTACGAGCAGTACTTC
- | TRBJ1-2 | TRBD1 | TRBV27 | CASSHHNDRVYGYTF | TGTGCCAGCAGTCACCATAACGACAGGGTCTATGGCTACACCTTC
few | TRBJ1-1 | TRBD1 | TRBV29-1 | CSVMTGWVSEAFF | TGCAGCGTTATGACAGGGTGGGTCTCTGAAGCTTTCTTT
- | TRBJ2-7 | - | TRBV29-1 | CSARSGQTYEQYF | TGCAGCGCCCGCTCCGGACAGACCTACGAGCAGTACTTC
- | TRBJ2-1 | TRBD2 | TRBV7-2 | CASSLGGRGNEQFF | TGTGCCAGCAGCTTAGGCGGGAGGGGAAATGAGCAGTTCTTC
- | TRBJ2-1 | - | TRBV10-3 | CAISESNGGDPSYNEQFF | TGTGCCATCAGTGAGTCGAATGGAGGCGACCCCTCCTACAATGAGCAGTTCTTC
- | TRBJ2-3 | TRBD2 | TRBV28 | CASRVMTREVTDTQYF | TGTGCCAGCAGGGTTATGACCCGGGAGGTCACAGATACGCAGTATTTT
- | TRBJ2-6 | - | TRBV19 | CASSISLIRRTVGANVLTF | TGTGCCAGTAGTATCTCCTTAATCCGTCGGACAGTGGGGGCCAACGTCCTGACTTTC
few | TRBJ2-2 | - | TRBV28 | CASSPPGQLNTGELFF | TGTGCCAGCAGCCCACCGGGACAATTGAACACCGGGGAGCTGTTTTTT
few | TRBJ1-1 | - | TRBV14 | CASSLLANTEAFF | TGTGCCAGCAGCCTTTTGGCGAACACTGAAGCTTTCTTT
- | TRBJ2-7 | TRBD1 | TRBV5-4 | CASSFSGGSYEQYF | TGTGCCAGCAGCTTCTCAGGGGGCTCCTACGAGCAGTACTTC
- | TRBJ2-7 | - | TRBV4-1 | CASSRGNAIHKQYF | TGCGCCAGCAGCAGAGGGAACGCGATACACAAGCAGTACTTC
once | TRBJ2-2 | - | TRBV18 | CASSPTVTNTGELFF | TGTGCCAGCTCACCAACGGTCACGAACACCGGGGAGCTGTTTTTT
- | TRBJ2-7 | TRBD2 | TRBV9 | CASSLTSGRPGGGEQYF | TGTGCCAGCAGCCTCACTAGCGGGAGGCCGGGAGGGGGCGAGCAGTACTTC
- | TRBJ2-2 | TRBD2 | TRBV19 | CASEPMRLAGGELFF | TGTGCCAGTGAACCGATGAGACTAGCGGGAGGGGAGCTGTTTTTT
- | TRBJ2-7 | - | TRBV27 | CASSPLGGSAYEQYF | TGTGCCAGCAGTCCCTTGGGAGGCAGCGCCTACGAGCAGTACTTC
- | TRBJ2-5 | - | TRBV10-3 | CAIAQERETQYF | TGTGCCATCGCACAGGAGAGAGAGACCCAGTACTTC
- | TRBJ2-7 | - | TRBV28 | CASSYDSSRSSYEQYF | TGTGCCAGCAGTTACGACAGCTCTCGTAGCTCCTACGAGCAGTACTTC
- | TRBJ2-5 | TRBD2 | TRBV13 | CASSSSTEREGPETQYF | TGTGCCAGCAGCTCAAGCACCGAGCGGGAGGGCCCTGAGACCCAGTACTTC
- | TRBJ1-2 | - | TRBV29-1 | CSVTNRENYGYTF | TGCAGCGTTACTAACCGGGAAAACTATGGCTACACCTTC
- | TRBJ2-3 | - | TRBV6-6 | CASSYSNEADTQYF | TGTGCCAGCAGTTACTCGAACGAGGCAGATACGCAGTATTTT
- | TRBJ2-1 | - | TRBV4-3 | CASSHKWGGGEQFF | TGCGCCAGCAGCCACAAGTGGGGGGGCGGTGAGCAGTTCTTC
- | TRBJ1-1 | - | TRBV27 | CASSYSSGDGGTEAFF | TGTGCCAGCAGTTACAGTTCAGGGGATGGGGGCACTGAAGCTTTCTTT
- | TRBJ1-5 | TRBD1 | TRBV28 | CASSSPGTGFFGNQPQHF | TGTGCCAGCAGTTCTCCGGGGACAGGGTTCTTTGGCAATCAGCCCCAGCATTTT
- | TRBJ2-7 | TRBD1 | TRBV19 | CASSRWDRAGEQYF | TGTGCCAGTAGTAGATGGGACAGGGCTGGCGAGCAGTACTTC
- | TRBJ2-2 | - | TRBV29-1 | CSATHQNGQLFF | TGCAGCGCAACCCACCAAAACGGGCAGCTGTTTTTT
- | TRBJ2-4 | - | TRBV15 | CATSRFGTGSWAKNIQYF | TGTGCCACCAGCAGATTTGGAACGGGGAGTTGGGCCAAAAACATTCAGTACTTC
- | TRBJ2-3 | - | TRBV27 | CASWFRGSTDTQYF | TGTGCCAGTTGGTTTAGGGGCAGCACAGATACGCAGTATTTT
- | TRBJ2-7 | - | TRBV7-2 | CASSLDWGLYEQYF | TGTGCCAGCAGCTTAGACTGGGGTCTTTACGAGCAGTACTTC
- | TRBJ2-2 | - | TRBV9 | CASSVSGGELFF | TGTGCCAGCAGCGTCTCGGGCGGGGAGCTGTTTTTT
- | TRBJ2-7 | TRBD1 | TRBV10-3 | CAIKFGQGDRGEQYF | TGTGCCATCAAATTCGGACAGGGGGACCGTGGGGAGCAGTACTTC
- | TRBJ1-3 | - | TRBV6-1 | CASSDGGTGNTIYF | TGTGCCAGCAGTGACGGGGGGACTGGAAACACCATATATTTT
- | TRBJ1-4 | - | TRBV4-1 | CASSQGVGEKLFF | TGCGCCAGCAGCCAGGGCGTGGGTGAAAAACTGTTTTTT
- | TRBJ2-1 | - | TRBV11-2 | CASSPAVPNEQFF | TGTGCCAGCAGCCCGGCCGTCCCCAATGAGCAGTTCTTC
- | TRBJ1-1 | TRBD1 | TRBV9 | CASSHSGDRDTEAFF | TGTGCCAGCAGCCACTCGGGGGACAGGGACACTGAAGCTTTCTTT
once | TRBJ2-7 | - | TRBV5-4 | CASSLGGISYEQYF | TGTGCCAGCAGCTTGGGGGGAATCTCCTACGAGCAGTACTTC
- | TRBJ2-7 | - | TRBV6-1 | CASSEARRLVLKEQYF | TGTGCCAGCAGTGAAGCGAGAAGGCTAGTGCTAAAAGAGCAGTACTTC
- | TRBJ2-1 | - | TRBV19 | CASSAGTLNNEQFF | TGTGCCAGTAGTGCAGGGACCCTTAACAATGAGCAGTTCTTC
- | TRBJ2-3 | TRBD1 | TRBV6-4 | CASRDRGSDTQYF | TGTGCCAGCCGGGACAGGGGGTCAGATACGCAGTATTTT
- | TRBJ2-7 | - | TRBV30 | CAWSVGRPNEQYF | TGTGCCTGGAGTGTAGGCCGCCCCAACGAGCAGTACTTC
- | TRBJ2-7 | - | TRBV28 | CASIPGQRPYEQYF | TGTGCCAGCATCCCCGGGCAGAGACCCTACGAGCAGTACTTC
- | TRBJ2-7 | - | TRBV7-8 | CASSVPGPNTSDYEQYF | TGTGCCAGCAGTGTCCCGGGCCCAAATACGTCAGACTACGAGCAGTACTTC
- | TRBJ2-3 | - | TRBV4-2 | CASSQVDRTSTDTQYF | TGTGCCAGCAGCCAAGTCGACAGAACTAGCACAGATACGCAGTATTTT
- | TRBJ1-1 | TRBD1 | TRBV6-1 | CASSEARDSHTEAFF | TGTGCCAGCAGTGAAGCCCGGGACAGCCACACTGAAGCTTTCTTT